These 5 T cell receptor beta chains share one sample of origin, sequenced in a study of shared clonotypes between healthy human individuals. Data came from immunoSEQ multiplex PCR; TCRdb stores just in-frame clones and leaves some out. The table records about 1.1 million clones, approximately 80% of them present only once. Sequencing was performed on memory CD4+ T cells from PBMCs. Subset reported: CD45RA-negative fraction. All receptors derive from a man between 18 and 35 years old in good health. Some clones in this sample may be carry-over from other donors' samples.

The chain employs TRBV5-4 and TRBJ1-1; D not resolved. Germline V gives CDR1 SGHNT, CDR2 YYREEE (reference sequence). Trimming cost V 0 bases and J 1 base, with 7 bases left between them. CDR3 length: 14 amino acids. CDR3: CASSLDMRNTEAFF. CDR3 coding DNA: TGTGCCAGCAGCTTGGACATGCGGAACACTGAAGCTTTCTTT.

This clone occurred many times. The chain uses TRBV6-1 and TRBJ2-7, with TRBD2 matching 7 bases. The CDR3 covers 12 residues. Germline CDR1 MNHNS, CDR2 SASEGT. V shed 6 bases, J shed 3 bases, and the junction held 2 bases outside the gene matches. The CDR3, as DNA: TGTGCCAGCAGAGAGCGGGACTACGAGCAGTACTTC. Protein sequence: CASRERDYEQYF.

J is TRBJ2-7 and V is TRBV9, with 9 bases fitting TRBD1. CDR1 SGDLS and CDR2 YYNGEE come from the germline V gene. The CDR3 totals 15 residues. With 3 bases clipped from V and 3 bases from J, the junction kept 7 bases outside the gene matches. The chain's CDR3 is CASSAGQGPVYEQYF. The CDR3 DNA reads TGTGCCAGCAGCGCGGGACAGGGACCCGTCTACGAGCAGTACTTC.

This rearrangement joins TRBV19 to TRBJ2-6; TRBD1 might be the D (7 bases). CDR1 is LNHDA, CDR2 SQIVND, per germline (reference sequence). The CDR3 contains 18 residues. The germline V and J ends were trimmed by 6 bases and 0 bases, with 18 bases remaining between them. The CDR3 spells CASRLRGDSYSGANVLTF. The DNA for the CDR3 is TGTGCCAGTAGACTGAGGGGGGACAGTTACTCTGGGGCCAACGTCCTGACTTTC.

Only one count was recorded for this clone. The V and J genes are TRBV6-1 and TRBJ1-1; D is uncertain. V was pared by 5 bases and J by 8 bases, with 9 bases between. From germline, CDR1 is MNHNS and CDR2 SASEGT. The CDR3 has 11 residues. CDR3: CASSYIAEAFF. CDR3 DNA: TGTGCCAGCAGTTACATTGCGGAAGCTTTCTTT.